The 7 T cell receptor beta chains reported below all come from one sample, sequenced in a study of T cell repertoires and HLA-DP antigens. Profiled with immunoSEQ multiplex PCR; TCRdb holds only in-frame clones, not every one. This repertoire shows under 5,000 clones, over 65% found once; its top ten account for 21%. CD4+ cells expanded for around 15 days were restimulated approximately 22 h with allogeneic-DPB1 HeLa cells. Retrovirally transduced HeLa cells with HLA-DPA1/DPB1, HLA-DM, invariant chain and CD80 served as stimulators. What was sequenced was CD137- CD4+ T cells from cultured PBMCs. These receptor sequences come from a woman aged 18-30 years in good health and CMV-seronegative.

The chain links TRBV30 to TRBJ2-2; TRBD2 agrees at 8 bases. This CDR3 is built from 14 residues. The J segment lost 3 bases and the V segment lost 3 bases, leaving 3 bases of the junction unmatched. From germline, CDR1 is GTSNPN and CDR2 SVGIG (reference sequence). CDR3 sequence: CAWRSGRDTGELFF. CDR3 nucleotide sequence: TGTGCCTGGAGAAGCGGGAGAGACACCGGGGAGCTGTTTTTT.

The rearrangement links TRBV5-4 to TRBJ1-2, with D possibly TRBD1 on 5 matching bases. CDR3 length equals 11 residues. Trimming left V 2 bases short and J 6 bases short, with 5 bases between. From germline, CDR1 is SGHNT and CDR2 YYREEE (reference sequence). In nucleotides, the CDR3 is TGTGCCAGCAGCTTCAGGGATGGCTACACCTTC. It is translated as CASSFRDGYTF.

This rearrangement joins TRBV5-4 to TRBJ2-5; D not resolved. The CDR3 sequence is 12 residues long. The ends were cut back, 1 base at V and 0 bases at J, with 1 base in the middle. Germline loops: CDR1 SGHNT, CDR2 YYREEE (reference sequence). The CDR3 spells CASSLYQETQYF. The CDR3 DNA is TGTGCCAGCAGCTTGTACCAAGAGACCCAGTACTTC.

This clone was seen only a few times. The V and J genes are TRBV13 and TRBJ1-2; maybe TRBD1 (5 bases). The V end was cut by 5 bases, the J end by 4 bases, with 17 bases between. The CDR3 spans 15 residues. Germline V lookup: CDR1 PRHDT, CDR2 FYEKMQ (reference sequence). Here the CDR3 DNA reads TGTGCCAGCAGCCATGGCCCACGGGGGAGCTATGGCTACACCTTC. Its protein product is CASSHGPRGSYGYTF. Filled out from reference TRBV13 and TRBJ1-2, the complete variable domain reads AAGVIQSPRHLIKEKRETATLKCYPIPRHDTVYWYQQGPGQDPQFLISFYEKMQSDKGSIPDRFSAQQFSDYHSELNMSSLELGDSALYFCASSHGPRGSYGYTFGSGTRLTVV.

V gene TRBV6-6 combines with J gene TRBJ2-1; 7 nucleotides match TRBD2. The germline CDR1 and CDR2 sequences are MNHNY and SVGAGI (reference sequence). Trimming at V came to 11 bases and at J to 1 base, leaving 8 bases not matched to a gene. The length of the CDR3 is 14 residues. The CDR3: CAVGRRESYNEQFF. CDR3 nucleotide sequence: TGTGCCGTGGGGCGGCGGGAGTCCTACAATGAGCAGTTCTTC.

This sequence joins TRBV6-6 and TRBJ1-1; a weak D match, TRBD1 (6 bases). The germline gives CDR1 MNHNY, CDR2 SVGAGI (reference sequence). V was cut by 3 bases and J by 3 bases, with 11 bases left in between. This CDR3 region has 14 residues. The CDR3 DNA reads TGTGCCAGCAGTTATCAGGGGATGTACACTGAAGCTTTCTTT. Amino acids: CASSYQGMYTEAFF.

This clone was seen a single time. The junction shows a germline mismatch at one end, possibly a read error. Other nucleotide sequences in the sample specify the same CDR3. The chain joins TRBV28 to TRBJ1-1, with 10 bases matching TRBD1. This CDR3 has 14 residues. Looked up from germline, CDR1 is MDHEN and CDR2 is SYDVKM. The CDR3 loop is CASTRQGARTEAFF. As DNA, the CDR3 is TGTGCCAGCACCCGACAGGGGGCGCGGACTGAGGCTTTCTTT.